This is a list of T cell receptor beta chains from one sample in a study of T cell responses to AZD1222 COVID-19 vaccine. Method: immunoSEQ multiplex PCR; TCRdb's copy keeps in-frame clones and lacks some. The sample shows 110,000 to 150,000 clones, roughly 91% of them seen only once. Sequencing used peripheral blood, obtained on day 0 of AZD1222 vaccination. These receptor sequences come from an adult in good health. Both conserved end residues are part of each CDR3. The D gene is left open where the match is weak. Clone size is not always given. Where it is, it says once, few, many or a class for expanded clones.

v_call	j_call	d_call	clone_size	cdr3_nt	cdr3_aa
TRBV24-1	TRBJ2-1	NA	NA	TGTGCCACCAGTGCGGCCGGACCCTACAATGAGCAGTTCTTC	CATSAAGPYNEQFF
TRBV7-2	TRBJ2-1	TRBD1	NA	TGTGCCAGCATCAGGACAGGGGGCTTTGGGTCCTACAATGAGCAGTTCTTC	CASIRTGGFGSYNEQFF
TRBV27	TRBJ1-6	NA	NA	TGTGCCAGCAGTTTAGAAGGTTTCCCCTATAATTCACCCCTCCACTTT	CASSLEGFPYNSPLHF
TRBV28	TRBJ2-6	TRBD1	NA	TGTGCCAGCAGTCTCGCCGGGACAGGGGGCTTTGGGGCCAACGTCCTGACTTTC	CASSLAGTGGFGANVLTF
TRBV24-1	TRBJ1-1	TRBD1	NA	TGTGCCACCAGTGATCTCCTAATGGACAGGGGGCGTTTAGCCGGACAGAACACTGAAGCTTTCTTT	CATSDLLMDRGRLAGQNTEAFF
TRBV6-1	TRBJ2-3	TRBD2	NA	TGTGCCAGCAGTGAGACTAGCGGGGGGGCCACAGATACGCAGTATTTT	CASSETSGGATDTQYF
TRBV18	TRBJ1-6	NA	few	TGTGCCAGCTCACGACGGCCGGACAGTTTTAATTCACCCCTCCACTTT	CASSRRPDSFNSPLHF
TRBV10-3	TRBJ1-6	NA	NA	TGTGCCATCAGTGAGTCGAAGATTGATTCACCCCTCCACTTT	CAISESKIDSPLHF
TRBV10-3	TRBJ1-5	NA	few	TGTGCCATCAGTGAGGGGGGTATCCGCAATCAGCCCCAGCATTTT	CAISEGGIRNQPQHF
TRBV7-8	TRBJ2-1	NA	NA	TGTGCCAGCACCCCGGAGCCGCGCTACAATGAGCAGTTCTTC	CASTPEPRYNEQFF
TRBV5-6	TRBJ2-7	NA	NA	TGTGCCAGCAGCTTCATGATCCTTATGGGGGGTAATGACTACGAGCAGTACTTC	CASSFMILMGGNDYEQYF
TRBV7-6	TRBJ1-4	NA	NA	TGTGCCAGCAGCTTATTTGAACTAGGGACCGTAATAGGAAAACTGTTTTTT	CASSLFELGTVIGKLFF
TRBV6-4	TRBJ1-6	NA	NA	TGTGCCAGCAGTGACGGGGGTCGGAATTCACCCCTCCACTTT	CASSDGGRNSPLHF
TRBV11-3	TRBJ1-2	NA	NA	TGTGCCAGCAGCCCCCAAGGGAGCCCCCTTAACTATGGCTACACCTTC	CASSPQGSPLNYGYTF
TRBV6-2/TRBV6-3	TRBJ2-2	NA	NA	TGTGCCAGCAGTTATCTCACCGTACCTGGGGGACGGGAGCTGTTTTTT	CASSYLTVPGGRELFF
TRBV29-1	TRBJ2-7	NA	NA	TGCAGCGTTTTAAGCATATCGGCCGAGCAGTACTTC	CSVLSISAEQYF
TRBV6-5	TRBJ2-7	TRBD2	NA	TGTGCCAGCAGCACGGGCGGGGGGCGTTGGGGCGAGCAGTACTTC	CASSTGGGRWGEQYF
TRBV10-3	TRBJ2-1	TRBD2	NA	TGTGCCATCAGAGATAGCGGGGTTCGCTCCTACAATGAGCAGTTCTTC	CAIRDSGVRSYNEQFF
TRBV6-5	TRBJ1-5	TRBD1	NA	TGTGCCAGCAGTAAATTACAGGGGAGCAATCAGCCCCAGCATTTT	CASSKLQGSNQPQHF
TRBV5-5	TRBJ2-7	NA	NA	TGTGCCAGCAGCTTGGCGGCTTACTACGAGCAGTACTTC	CASSLAAYYEQYF
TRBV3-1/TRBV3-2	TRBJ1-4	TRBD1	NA	TGTGCCAGCAGCATAGGACAGGGTGAGGGTAATGAAAAACTGTTTTTT	CASSIGQGEGNEKLFF
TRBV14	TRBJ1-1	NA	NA	TGTGCCAGCAGCCTCGGGACGTTCATGAACACTGAAGCTTTCTTT	CASSLGTFMNTEAFF
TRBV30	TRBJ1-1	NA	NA	TGTGCCTGGAGTGATACAGGGATGGACACTGAAGCTTTCTTT	CAWSDTGMDTEAFF
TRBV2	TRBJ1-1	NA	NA	TGTGCCAGCAGTGAATGGCCGGGGGAGAACACTGAAGCTTTCTTT	CASSEWPGENTEAFF
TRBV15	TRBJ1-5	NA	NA	TGTGCCACCAGCAGACGCAGGGAAGATCAGCCCCAGCATTTT	CATSRRREDQPQHF
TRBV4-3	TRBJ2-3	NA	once	TGCGCCAGCAGCCAAACCCACAGGGTGGGGACAGATACGCAGTATTTT	CASSQTHRVGTDTQYF
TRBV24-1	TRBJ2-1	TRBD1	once	TGTGCCACCAGTGATTCGGGACAGGGCTATGAGCAGTTCTTC	CATSDSGQGYEQFF
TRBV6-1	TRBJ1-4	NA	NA	TGTGCCAGCAGTGAAACTGTTTATGCTGGGAGGTCTGAAAAACTGTTTTTT	CASSETVYAGRSEKLFF
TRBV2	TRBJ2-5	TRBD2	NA	TGTGCCAGCAGTGAGACTAGCGGGGGCATGGAGACCCAGTACTTC	CASSETSGGMETQYF
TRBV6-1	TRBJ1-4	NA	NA	TGTGCCAGCAGTGAAGCCCCAGGCCCTAATGAAAAACTGTTTTTT	CASSEAPGPNEKLFF
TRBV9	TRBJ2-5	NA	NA	TGTGCCAGCAGCATAGATGCAGAACTAGTTGGGCAAGAGACCCAGTACTTC	CASSIDAELVGQETQYF
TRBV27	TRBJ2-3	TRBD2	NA	TGTGCCAGCAGCCCAGGGACTAGCGGGGGGGAGGGCACAGATACGCAGTATTTT	CASSPGTSGGEGTDTQYF
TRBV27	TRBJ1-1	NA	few	TGTGCCAGCAGTCTGGTTGTAAGCACTGAAGCTTTCTTT	CASSLVVSTEAFF
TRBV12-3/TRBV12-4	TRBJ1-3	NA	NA	TGTGCCGGAACGGTGGGGTCTGGAAACACCATATATTTT	CAGTVGSGNTIYF
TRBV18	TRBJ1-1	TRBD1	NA	TGTGCCAGCTCACCCTCTGGACAGGGGAACACTGAAGCTTTCTTT	CASSPSGQGNTEAFF
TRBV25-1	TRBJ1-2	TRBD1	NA	TGTGCCAGCAGTGATCGGGACAGACCGGATGGCTACACCTTC	CASSDRDRPDGYTF
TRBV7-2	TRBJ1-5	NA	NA	TGTGCCAGCAGCTCGGGGGAGGGTAATCAGCCCCAGCATTTT	CASSSGEGNQPQHF
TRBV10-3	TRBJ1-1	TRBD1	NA	TGTGCCACTGGGACAGGGTCCACTGAAGCTTTCTTT	CATGTGSTEAFF
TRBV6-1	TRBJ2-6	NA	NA	TGTGCCAGCAGCGAATGGGCCTTCTCTGGGGCCAACGTCCTGACTTTC	CASSEWAFSGANVLTF
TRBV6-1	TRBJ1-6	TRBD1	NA	TGTGCCAGCAGTGAAGAGACAGGGCGAAATTCACCCCTCCACTTT	CASSEETGRNSPLHF
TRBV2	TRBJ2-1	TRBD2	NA	TGTGCCACCCTGACTAGCGGGGGGGCGCCTTACACAAATGAGCAGTTCTTC	CATLTSGGAPYTNEQFF
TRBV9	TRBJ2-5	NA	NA	TGTGCCAGCAGCAAAGACACCCTCCAAGAGACCCAGTACTTC	CASSKDTLQETQYF
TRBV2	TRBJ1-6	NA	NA	TGTGCCAGCAGTGAATCCACAGGGCCTGCTCCCCTCCACTTT	CASSESTGPAPLHF
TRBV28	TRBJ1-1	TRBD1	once	TGTGCCAGCAGTAGGAACAGGGGCCCGGGGAACACTGAAGCTTTCTTT	CASSRNRGPGNTEAFF
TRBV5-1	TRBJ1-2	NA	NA	TGCGCCAGCAGCTTGGAGGGCCGTGCCCCTTATGGCTACACCTTC	CASSLEGRAPYGYTF
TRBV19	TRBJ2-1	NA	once	TGTGCCAGTAGTATGACGTGGGACAATGAGCAGTTCTTC	CASSMTWDNEQFF
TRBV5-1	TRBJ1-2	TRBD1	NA	TGCGCCAGCAGAGACCACAGGACAGGGGAATTTGGCTACACCTTC	CASRDHRTGEFGYTF
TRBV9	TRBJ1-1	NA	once	TGTGCCAGCAGTCGAGAGGTTGAATCGGGGATCTTT	CASSREVESGIF